This T cell receptor beta chain derives from a study of PD-1 blockade in classical Hodgkin lymphoma. Study-wide findings and caveats: Reports described newly diagnosed patients as having lower baseline TCR diversity than healthy donors. What caused the repertoire differences, perhaps disease activity or prior therapy, remains undefined.

Points on this clone: Its antigen is unidentified.

Sample time point: newly diagnosed, previously untreated cHL patient sample. Newly diagnosed, untreated classical Hodgkin lymphoma PBMCs provided comparison. Using immunoSEQ multiplex PCR, the repertoire was profiled, and TCRdb retains in-frame clones only, with some absent. The sample lists tens of thousands of clones; approximately 93% were seen once. The CDR3 runs 13 residues. Germline V lookup: CDR1 SSHAT, CDR2 FNYEAQ (reference sequence). V was shortened by 8 bases and J by 1 base, with 8 bases between the two germline ends. This clonotype was sampled from a human donor with classical Hodgkin lymphoma. The chain links TRBV7-7 to TRBJ2-2; D uncertain. Sequencing used peripheral blood mononuclear cells (PBMCs). The CDR3 loop reads CASVEENTGELFF. The CDR3 region has the DNA TGTGCCAGCGTAGAGGAGAACACCGGGGAGCTGTTTTTT. The full variable domain, with the rest looked up from reference TRBV7-7 and TRBJ2-2, is GAGVSQSPRYKVTKRGQDVTLRCDPISSHATLYWYQQALGQGPEFLTYFNYEAQPDKSGLPSDRFSAERPEGSISTLTIQRTEQRDSAMYRCASVEENTGELFFGEGSRLTVL.